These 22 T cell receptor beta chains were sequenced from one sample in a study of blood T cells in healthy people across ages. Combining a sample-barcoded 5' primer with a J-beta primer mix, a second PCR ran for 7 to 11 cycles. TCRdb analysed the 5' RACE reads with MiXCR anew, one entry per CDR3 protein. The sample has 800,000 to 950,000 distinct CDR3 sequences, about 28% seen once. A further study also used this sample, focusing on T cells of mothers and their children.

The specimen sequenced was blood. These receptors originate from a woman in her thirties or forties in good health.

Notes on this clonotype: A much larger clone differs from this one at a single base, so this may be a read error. The CDR3 nucleotides are TGTGCCAGCAGCCCGGTGGCAGGGAGAAACTGCGAGCAGTACTTC. Its protein product is CASSPVAGRNCEQYF. The V call is TRBV7-3, the J call TRBJ2-7, with D perhaps matching TRBD1 or TRBD2 (5 bases each). Trimming took 5 bases from V and 6 from J, leaving 20 bases between them. The CDR3 is made up of 15 amino acids. Germline V CDR1 and CDR2: SGHTA, FQGTGA.

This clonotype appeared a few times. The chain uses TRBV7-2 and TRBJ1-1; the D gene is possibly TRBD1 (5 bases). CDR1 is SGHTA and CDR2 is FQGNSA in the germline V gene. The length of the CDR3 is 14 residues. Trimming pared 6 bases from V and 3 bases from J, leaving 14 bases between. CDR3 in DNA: TGTGCCAGCAGACCCATTGACAGTCACACTGAAGCTTTCTTT. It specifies CASRPIDSHTEAFF.

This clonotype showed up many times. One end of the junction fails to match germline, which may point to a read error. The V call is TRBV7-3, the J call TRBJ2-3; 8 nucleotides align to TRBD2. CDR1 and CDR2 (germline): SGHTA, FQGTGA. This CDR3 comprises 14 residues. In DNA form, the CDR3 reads TGCGCCAGCAGCTTGGGACTAGTAACAGATACGCAGTATTTT. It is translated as CASSLGLVTDTQYF.

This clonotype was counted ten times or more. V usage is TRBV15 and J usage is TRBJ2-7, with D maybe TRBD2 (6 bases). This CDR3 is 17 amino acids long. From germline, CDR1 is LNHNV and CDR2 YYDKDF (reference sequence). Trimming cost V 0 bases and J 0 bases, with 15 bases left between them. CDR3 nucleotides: TGTGCCACCAGCAGAGAAGCGGGCGGGCAGGGCTCCTACGAGCAGTACTTC. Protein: CATSREAGGQGSYEQYF.

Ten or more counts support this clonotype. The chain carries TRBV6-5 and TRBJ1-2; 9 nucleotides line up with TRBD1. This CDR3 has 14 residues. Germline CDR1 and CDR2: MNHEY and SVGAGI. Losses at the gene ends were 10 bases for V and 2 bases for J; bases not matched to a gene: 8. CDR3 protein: CATTRDRENYGYTF. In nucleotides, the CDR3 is TGTGCCACCACCCGGGACAGGGAAAACTATGGCTACACCTTC.

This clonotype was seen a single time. Here the CDR3 DNA reads TGCATCAGCAGCTTCGAGCCTAGCGGGGGAGTAGTTGAGCAGTTCTTC. Its translation is CISSFEPSGGVVEQFF. This rearrangement joins TRBV5-1 to TRBJ2-1, with 10 positions matching TRBD2. The CDR3 runs to 16 residues. Looked up from germline, CDR1 is SGHRS and CDR2 is YFSETQ.

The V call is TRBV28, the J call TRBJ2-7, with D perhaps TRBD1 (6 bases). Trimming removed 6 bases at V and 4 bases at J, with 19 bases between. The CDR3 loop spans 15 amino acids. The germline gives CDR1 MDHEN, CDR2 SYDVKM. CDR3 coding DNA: TGTGCCAGCAGCAAAACAGGGTGGAGAGGTTACGAGCAGTACTTC. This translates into CASSKTGWRGYEQYF.

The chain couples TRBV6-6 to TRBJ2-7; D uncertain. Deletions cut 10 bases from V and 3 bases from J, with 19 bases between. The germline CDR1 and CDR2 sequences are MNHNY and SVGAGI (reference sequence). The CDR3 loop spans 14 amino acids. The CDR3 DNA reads TGTGCCACCAAGACGGAAAAAACACTCTACGAGCAGTACTTC. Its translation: CATKTEKTLYEQYF.

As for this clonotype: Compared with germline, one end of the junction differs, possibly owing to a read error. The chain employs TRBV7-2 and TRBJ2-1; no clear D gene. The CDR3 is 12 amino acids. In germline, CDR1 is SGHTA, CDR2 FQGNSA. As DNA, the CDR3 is TGTGCCGGCAGCTTAGTGGGTAATGAGCAGTTCTTC. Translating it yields CAGSLVGNEQFF.

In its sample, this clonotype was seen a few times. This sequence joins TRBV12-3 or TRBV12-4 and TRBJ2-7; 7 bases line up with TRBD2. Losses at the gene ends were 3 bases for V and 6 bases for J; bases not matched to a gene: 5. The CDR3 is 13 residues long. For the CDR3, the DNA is TGTGCCAGCAGTTTTCACACTAGCGTCGAGCAGTACTTC. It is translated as CASSFHTSVEQYF.

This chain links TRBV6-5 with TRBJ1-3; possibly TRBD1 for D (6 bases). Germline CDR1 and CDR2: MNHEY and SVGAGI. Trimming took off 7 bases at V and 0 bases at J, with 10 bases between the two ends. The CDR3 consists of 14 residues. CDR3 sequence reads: CASMTGNSGNTIYF. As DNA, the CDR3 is TGTGCCAGCATGACAGGCAACTCTGGAAACACCATATATTTT.

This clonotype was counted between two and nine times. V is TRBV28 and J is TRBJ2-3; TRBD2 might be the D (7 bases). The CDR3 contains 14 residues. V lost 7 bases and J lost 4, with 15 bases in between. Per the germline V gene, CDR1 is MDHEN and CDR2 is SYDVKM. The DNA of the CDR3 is TGTGCCAGCAACTGGCGGGGGCCCTCAGATACGCAGTATTTT. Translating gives CASNWRGPSDTQYF.

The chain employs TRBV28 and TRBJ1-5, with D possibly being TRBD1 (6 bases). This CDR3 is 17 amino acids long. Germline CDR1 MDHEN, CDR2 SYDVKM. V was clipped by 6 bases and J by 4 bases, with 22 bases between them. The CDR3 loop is CASRETGSSRSNQPQHF. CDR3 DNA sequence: TGTGCCAGCAGAGAAACAGGGTCGAGCAGGTCTAATCAGCCCCAGCATTTT. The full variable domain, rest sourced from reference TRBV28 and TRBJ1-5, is DVKVTQSSRYLVKRTGEKVFLECVQDMDHENMFWYRQDPGLGLRLIYFSYDVKMKEKGDIPEGYSVSREKKERFSLILESASTNQTSMYLCASRETGSSRSNQPQHFGDGTRLSIL.

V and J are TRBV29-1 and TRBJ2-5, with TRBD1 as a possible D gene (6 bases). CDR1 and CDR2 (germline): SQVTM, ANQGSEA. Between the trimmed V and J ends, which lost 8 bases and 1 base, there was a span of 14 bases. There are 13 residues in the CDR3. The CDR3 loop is CSLGQSPQETQYF. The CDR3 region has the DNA TGCAGCCTTGGACAGAGTCCCCAAGAGACCCAGTACTTC.

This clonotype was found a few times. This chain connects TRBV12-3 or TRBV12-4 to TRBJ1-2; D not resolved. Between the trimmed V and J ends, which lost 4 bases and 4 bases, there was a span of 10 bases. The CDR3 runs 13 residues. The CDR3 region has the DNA TGTGCCAGCAGTTCTAGGGAAACCTATGGCTACACCTTC. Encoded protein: CASSSRETYGYTF.

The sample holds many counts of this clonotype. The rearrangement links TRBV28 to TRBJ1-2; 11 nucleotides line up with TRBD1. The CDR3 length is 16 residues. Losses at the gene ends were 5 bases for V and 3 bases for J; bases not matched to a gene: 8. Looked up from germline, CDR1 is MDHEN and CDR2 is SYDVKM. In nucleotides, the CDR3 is TGTGCCAGCAGTCCGCCTCCGGGACAGGGGGACTATGGCTACACCTTC. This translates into CASSPPPGQGDYGYTF.

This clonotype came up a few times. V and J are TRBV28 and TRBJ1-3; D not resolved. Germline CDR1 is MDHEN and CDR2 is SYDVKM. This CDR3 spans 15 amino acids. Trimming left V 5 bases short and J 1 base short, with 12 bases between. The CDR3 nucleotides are TGTGCCAGCAGTATACCCCGCGGGTCTGGAAACACCATATATTTT. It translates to CASSIPRGSGNTIYF. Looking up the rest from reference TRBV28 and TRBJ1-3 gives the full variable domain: DVKVTQSSRYLVKRTGEKVFLECVQDMDHENMFWYRQDPGLGLRLIYFSYDVKMKEKGDIPEGYSVSREKKERFSLILESASTNQTSMYLCASSIPRGSGNTIYFGEGSWLTVV.

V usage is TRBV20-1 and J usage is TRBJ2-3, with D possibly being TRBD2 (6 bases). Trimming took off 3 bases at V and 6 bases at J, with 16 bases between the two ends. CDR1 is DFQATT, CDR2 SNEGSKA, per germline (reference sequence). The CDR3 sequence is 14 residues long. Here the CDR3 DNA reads TGCAGTGCTAGGAAGTCGCCTGGGGGGGATACGCAGTATTTT. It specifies CSARKSPGGDTQYF.

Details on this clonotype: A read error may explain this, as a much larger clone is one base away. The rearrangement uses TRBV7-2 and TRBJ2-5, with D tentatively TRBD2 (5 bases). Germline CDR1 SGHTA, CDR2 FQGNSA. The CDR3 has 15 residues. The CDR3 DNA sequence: TGTGCCGGCAGCCTACGGGGTCAGAGGTTCGAGACCCAGTACTTC. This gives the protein CAGSLRGQRFETQYF.

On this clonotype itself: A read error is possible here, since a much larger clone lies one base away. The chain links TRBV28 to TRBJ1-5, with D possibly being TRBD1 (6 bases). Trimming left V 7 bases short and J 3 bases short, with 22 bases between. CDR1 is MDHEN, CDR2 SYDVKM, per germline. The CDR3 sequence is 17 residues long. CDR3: CASTPGTWTVINQPQHF. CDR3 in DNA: TGTGCCAGCACCCCCGGGACTTGGACAGTAATCAATCAGCCCCAGCATTTT.

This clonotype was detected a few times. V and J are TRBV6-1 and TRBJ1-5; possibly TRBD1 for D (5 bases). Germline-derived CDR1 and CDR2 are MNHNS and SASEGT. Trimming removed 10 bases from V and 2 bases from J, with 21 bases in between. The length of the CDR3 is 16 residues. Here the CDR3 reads CATSGLTWDRNQPQHF. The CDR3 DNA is TGTGCCACTTCGGGACTTACCTGGGATCGCAATCAGCCCCAGCATTTT.

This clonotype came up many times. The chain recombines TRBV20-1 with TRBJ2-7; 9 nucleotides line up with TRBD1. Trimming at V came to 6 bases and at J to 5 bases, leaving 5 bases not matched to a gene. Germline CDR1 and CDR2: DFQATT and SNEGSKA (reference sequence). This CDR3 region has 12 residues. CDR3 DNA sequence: TGCAGTGCGGGACAGGGACGGCACGAGCAGTACTTC. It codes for CSAGQGRHEQYF.